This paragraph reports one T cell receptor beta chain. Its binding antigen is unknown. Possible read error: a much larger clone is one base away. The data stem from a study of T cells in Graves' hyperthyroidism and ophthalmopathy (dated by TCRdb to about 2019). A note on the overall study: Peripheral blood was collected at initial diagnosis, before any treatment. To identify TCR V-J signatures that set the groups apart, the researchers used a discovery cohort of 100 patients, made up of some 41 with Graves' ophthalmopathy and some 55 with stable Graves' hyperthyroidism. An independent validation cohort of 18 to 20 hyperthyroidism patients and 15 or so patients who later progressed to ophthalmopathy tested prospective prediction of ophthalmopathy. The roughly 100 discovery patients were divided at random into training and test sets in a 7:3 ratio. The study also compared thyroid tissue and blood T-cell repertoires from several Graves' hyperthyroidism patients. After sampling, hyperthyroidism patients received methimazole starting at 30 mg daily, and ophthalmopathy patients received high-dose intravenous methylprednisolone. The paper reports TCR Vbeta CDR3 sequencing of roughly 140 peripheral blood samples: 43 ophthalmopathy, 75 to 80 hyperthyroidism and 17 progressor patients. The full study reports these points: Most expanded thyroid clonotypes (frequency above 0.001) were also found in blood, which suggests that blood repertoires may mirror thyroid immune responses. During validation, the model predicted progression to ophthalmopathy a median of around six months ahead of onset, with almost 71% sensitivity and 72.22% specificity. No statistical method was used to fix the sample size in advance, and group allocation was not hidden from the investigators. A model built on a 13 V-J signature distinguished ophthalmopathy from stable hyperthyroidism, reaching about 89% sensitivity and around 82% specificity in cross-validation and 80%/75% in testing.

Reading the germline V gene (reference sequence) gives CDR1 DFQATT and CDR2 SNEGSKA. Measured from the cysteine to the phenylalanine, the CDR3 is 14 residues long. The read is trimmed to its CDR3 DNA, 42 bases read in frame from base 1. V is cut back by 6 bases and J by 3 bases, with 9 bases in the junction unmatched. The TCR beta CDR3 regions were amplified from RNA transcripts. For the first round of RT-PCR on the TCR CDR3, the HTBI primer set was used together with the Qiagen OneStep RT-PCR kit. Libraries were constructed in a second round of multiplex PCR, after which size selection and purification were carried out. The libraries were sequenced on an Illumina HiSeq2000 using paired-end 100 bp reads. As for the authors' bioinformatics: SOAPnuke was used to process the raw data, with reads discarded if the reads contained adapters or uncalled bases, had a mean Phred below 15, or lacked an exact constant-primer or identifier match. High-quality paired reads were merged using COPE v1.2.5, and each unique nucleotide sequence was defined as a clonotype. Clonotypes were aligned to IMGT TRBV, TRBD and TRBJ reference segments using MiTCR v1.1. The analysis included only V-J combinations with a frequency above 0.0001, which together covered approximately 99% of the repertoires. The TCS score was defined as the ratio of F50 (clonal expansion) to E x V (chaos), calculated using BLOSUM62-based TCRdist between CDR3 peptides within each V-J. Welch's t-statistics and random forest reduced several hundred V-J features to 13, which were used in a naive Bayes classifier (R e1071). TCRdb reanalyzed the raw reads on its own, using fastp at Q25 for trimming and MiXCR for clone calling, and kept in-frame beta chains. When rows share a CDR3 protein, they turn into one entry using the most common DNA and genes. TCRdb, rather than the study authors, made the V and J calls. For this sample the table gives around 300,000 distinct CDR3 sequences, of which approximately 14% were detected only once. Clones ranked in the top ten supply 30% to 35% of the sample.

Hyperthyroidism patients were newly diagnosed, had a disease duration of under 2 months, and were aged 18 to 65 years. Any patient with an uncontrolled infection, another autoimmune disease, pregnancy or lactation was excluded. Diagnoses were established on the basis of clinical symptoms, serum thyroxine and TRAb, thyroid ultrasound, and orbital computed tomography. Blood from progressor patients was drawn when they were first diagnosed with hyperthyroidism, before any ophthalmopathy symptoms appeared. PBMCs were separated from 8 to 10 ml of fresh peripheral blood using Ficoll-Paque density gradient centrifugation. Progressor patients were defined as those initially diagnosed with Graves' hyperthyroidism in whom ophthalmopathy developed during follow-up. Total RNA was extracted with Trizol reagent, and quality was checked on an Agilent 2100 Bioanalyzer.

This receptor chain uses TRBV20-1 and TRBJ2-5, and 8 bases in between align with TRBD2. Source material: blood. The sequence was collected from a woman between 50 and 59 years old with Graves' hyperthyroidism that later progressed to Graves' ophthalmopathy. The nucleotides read TGCAGTGCCGGGGGGGAACAGTTGAAAGAGACCCAGTACTTC. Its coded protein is CSAGGEQLKETQYF.